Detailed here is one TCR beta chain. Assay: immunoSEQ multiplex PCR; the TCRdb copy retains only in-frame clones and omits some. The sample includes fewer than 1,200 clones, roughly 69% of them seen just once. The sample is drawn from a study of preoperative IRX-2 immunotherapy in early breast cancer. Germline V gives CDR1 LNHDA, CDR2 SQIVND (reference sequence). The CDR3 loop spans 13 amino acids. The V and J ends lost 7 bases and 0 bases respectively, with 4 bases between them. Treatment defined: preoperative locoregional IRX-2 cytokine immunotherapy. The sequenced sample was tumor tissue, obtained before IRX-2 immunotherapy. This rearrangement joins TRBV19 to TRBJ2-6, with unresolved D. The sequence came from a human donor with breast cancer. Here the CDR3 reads CASKGSGANVLTF. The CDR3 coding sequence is TGTGCCAGTAAGGGCTCTGGGGCCAACGTCCTGACTTTC. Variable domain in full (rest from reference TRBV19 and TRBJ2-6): DGGITQSPKYLFRKEGQNVTLSCEQNLNHDAMYWYRQDPGQGLRLIYYSQIVNDFQKGDIAEGYSVSREKKESFPLTVTSAQKNPTAFYLCASKGSGANVLTFGAGSRLTVL.